Sequencing of this T cell receptor beta chain was carried out in a study of response to subunit inactivated influenza vaccine. TCRdb analysed the RT-PCR reads with MiXCR anew, one entry per CDR3 protein. The sample lists 500,000 to 750,000 distinct CDR3 sequences, around 15% occurring once. This clonotype was counted between two and nine times. Its antigen is unknown. General study results and limits: Seasonal influenza vaccination, on each occasion, was suggested by the authors to recruit few new T cells.

The CDR3 is made up of 18 amino acids. In germline, CDR1 is SGHRS, CDR2 YFSETQ. The trim removed 0 bases at V and 4 bases at J, leaving 10 bases unmatched. The chain carries TRBV5-1 and TRBJ2-3; TRBD1 agrees at 11 bases. The TCR was taken from a man over 45 who received an inactivated influenza vaccine. Here the sequenced sample was PBMCs from blood, taken 11 to 12 days after vaccination. CDR3 residues: CASSLVRDRGNLADTQYF. CDR3 sequence (DNA): TGCGCCAGCAGCTTGGTTCGGGACAGGGGGAATTTGGCAGATACGCAGTATTTT.